The rows below give T cell receptor beta chains drawn from one sample of a study of blood T cell repertoires in COVID-19. Assay used: immunoSEQ multiplex PCR; TCRdb lists only in-frame clones, some missing. The sample has about 150,000 clones; around 80% are singletons. Material: peripheral blood. These TCRs come from a woman in her fifties or sixties with acute or convalescent COVID-19. CDR3s include the opening cysteine and the closing phenylalanine or tryptophan. Fields, in order: V gene, J gene, D gene, clone size, CDR3 DNA, CDR3 protein. The D gene is left open where the match is weak. Size tells how often a clone was seen (once, few, many) or the class of an expanded clone, and some rows leave it out.

V gene: TRBV5-6
J gene: TRBJ2-5
D gene: TRBD1
clone size: .
CDR3 DNA: TGTGCCAGCTCTCCGACAGGGGGCTTGGAGACCCAGTACTTC
CDR3 protein: CASSPTGGLETQYF

V gene: TRBV6-5
J gene: TRBJ2-7
D gene: TRBD1
clone size: .
CDR3 DNA: TGTGCCAGCGACCGGGACAGGGCCACCTACGAGCAGTACTTC
CDR3 protein: CASDRDRATYEQYF

V gene: TRBV9
J gene: TRBJ1-3
D gene: TRBD1
clone size: .
CDR3 DNA: TGTGCCAGCAGCGTAGAGGGGGCAGCGATCGGAAACACCATATATTTT
CDR3 protein: CASSVEGAAIGNTIYF

V gene: TRBV7-9
J gene: TRBJ2-3
D gene: TRBD2
clone size: .
CDR3 DNA: TGTGCCAGCAGCTTAGTGGGGACTAGCGGGACAGATACGCAGTATTTT
CDR3 protein: CASSLVGTSGTDTQYF

V gene: TRBV19
J gene: TRBJ2-7
D gene: .
clone size: few
CDR3 DNA: TGTGCCAGTAGTGCCCTTTTCCTAGCCTCAACCTACGAGCAGTACTTC
CDR3 protein: CASSALFLASTYEQYF

V gene: TRBV7-9
J gene: TRBJ2-5
D gene: .
clone size: .
CDR3 DNA: TGTGCCAGCAGCTTACTCGGGAAAGAGACCCAGTACTTC
CDR3 protein: CASSLLGKETQYF

V gene: TRBV6-6
J gene: TRBJ2-2
D gene: .
clone size: .
CDR3 DNA: TGTGCCAGCACCATAACCGGACTCACCGGGGAGCTGTTTTTT
CDR3 protein: CASTITGLTGELFF

V gene: TRBV10-3
J gene: TRBJ2-3
D gene: .
clone size: .
CDR3 DNA: TGTGCCATCAGTGAGACTACAGGAGATACGCAGTATTTT
CDR3 protein: CAISETTGDTQYF

V gene: TRBV5-1
J gene: TRBJ2-7
D gene: .
clone size: few
CDR3 DNA: TGCGCCAGCAGCTTCACGCCGTTTCGGTCCTACGAGCAGTACTTC
CDR3 protein: CASSFTPFRSYEQYF

V gene: TRBV7-7
J gene: TRBJ2-5
D gene: TRBD2
clone size: .
CDR3 DNA: TGTGCCAGCAGCTTAGGAGCGGGAGAAGGAGAGACCCAGTACTTC
CDR3 protein: CASSLGAGEGETQYF

V gene: TRBV5-1
J gene: TRBJ1-4
D gene: TRBD1
clone size: .
CDR3 DNA: TGCGCCAGCAGCTCCGGGACAGTTAATGAAAAACTGTTTTTT
CDR3 protein: CASSSGTVNEKLFF

V gene: TRBV11-2
J gene: TRBJ2-7
D gene: .
clone size: .
CDR3 DNA: TGTGCCAGCAGCTTAGTCCCCATTATGACGGGAAGCTACGAGCAGTACTTC
CDR3 protein: CASSLVPIMTGSYEQYF

V gene: TRBV2
J gene: TRBJ1-1
D gene: .
clone size: .
CDR3 DNA: TGTGCCAGCAGGCCCCGACAGAACACTGAAGCTTTCTTT
CDR3 protein: CASRPRQNTEAFF

V gene: TRBV7-2
J gene: TRBJ1-4
D gene: TRBD1
clone size: .
CDR3 DNA: TGTGCCAGCAGCCTTACCGGGACAGGGTCCGAAAAACTGTTTTTT
CDR3 protein: CASSLTGTGSEKLFF

V gene: TRBV7-2
J gene: TRBJ1-2
D gene: .
clone size: .
CDR3 DNA: TGTGCCAGCAGCTTAGCTACCAAGGGGGGCTACACCTTC
CDR3 protein: CASSLATKGGYTF

V gene: TRBV5-8
J gene: TRBJ2-7
D gene: TRBD1
clone size: few
CDR3 DNA: TGTGCCAGCAGCTTGTATGGGACAGGGATCTACGAGCAGTACTTC
CDR3 protein: CASSLYGTGIYEQYF

V gene: TRBV2
J gene: TRBJ2-5
D gene: TRBD2
clone size: .
CDR3 DNA: TGTGCCAGCTCCGGGACTAGCGGCGGACAAGAGACCCAGTACTTC
CDR3 protein: CASSGTSGGQETQYF

V gene: TRBV19
J gene: TRBJ2-4
D gene: TRBD1
clone size: .
CDR3 DNA: TGTGCCAGTAGTATAGATAGGGACAGGGGTGCCAAAAACATTCAGTACTTC
CDR3 protein: CASSIDRDRGAKNIQYF

V gene: TRBV5-6
J gene: TRBJ1-5
D gene: .
clone size: .
CDR3 DNA: TGTGCCAGCAGCCTAGAGAACCTTGGGAGCAATCAGCCCCAGCATTTT
CDR3 protein: CASSLENLGSNQPQHF

V gene: TRBV5-1
J gene: TRBJ2-5
D gene: TRBD2
clone size: .
CDR3 DNA: TGCGCCAGCGGGGGACTAGGGCTAGAGACCCAGTACTTC
CDR3 protein: CASGGLGLETQYF

V gene: TRBV29-1
J gene: TRBJ1-5
D gene: .
clone size: .
CDR3 DNA: TGCAGCGTTGCAGAAGGGGCCCGCAATCAGCCCCAGCATTTT
CDR3 protein: CSVAEGARNQPQHF

V gene: TRBV18
J gene: TRBJ2-5
D gene: .
clone size: .
CDR3 DNA: TGTGCCAGCTCACCGAATACGGGAGAAGAGACCCAGTACTTC
CDR3 protein: CASSPNTGEETQYF

V gene: TRBV5-6
J gene: TRBJ2-7
D gene: .
clone size: .
CDR3 DNA: TGTGCCAGCAGCTTGGGCAGGCGGGGGCCCCTCTCCTACGAGCAGTACTTC
CDR3 protein: CASSLGRRGPLSYEQYF

V gene: TRBV24-1
J gene: TRBJ2-3
D gene: TRBD2
clone size: .
CDR3 DNA: TGTGCCACCAGTTTAACCGGGACTACCCTATCGGATACGCAGTATTTT
CDR3 protein: CATSLTGTTLSDTQYF

V gene: TRBV20-1
J gene: TRBJ2-3
D gene: .
clone size: .
CDR3 DNA: TGCAGTGCTAGGAGAACAGATACGCAGTATTTT
CDR3 protein: CSARRTDTQYF

V gene: TRBV5-4
J gene: TRBJ2-1
D gene: .
clone size: .
CDR3 DNA: TGTGCCAGCAGCTTGCGAGGAAACTACAATGAGCAGTTCTTC
CDR3 protein: CASSLRGNYNEQFF

V gene: TRBV9
J gene: TRBJ1-2
D gene: TRBD1
clone size: .
CDR3 DNA: TGTGCCAGCAGCCGACAGGGGGCGAACTATGGCTACACCTTC
CDR3 protein: CASSRQGANYGYTF

V gene: TRBV4-3
J gene: TRBJ2-7
D gene: TRBD1
clone size: once
CDR3 DNA: TGCGCCAGCAGCCAAGGGGCCCCCGGGACAGGGGTCTCCTACGAGCAGTACTTC
CDR3 protein: CASSQGAPGTGVSYEQYF

V gene: TRBV27
J gene: TRBJ2-7
D gene: TRBD2
clone size: .
CDR3 DNA: TGTGCCAGCAGGCTTCTAGCGGGAAACTACGAGCAGTACTTC
CDR3 protein: CASRLLAGNYEQYF

V gene: TRBV5-5
J gene: TRBJ2-1
D gene: .
clone size: .
CDR3 DNA: TGTGCCAGCAGCTTGGGGACAAATTACAATGAGCAGTTCTTC
CDR3 protein: CASSLGTNYNEQFF

V gene: TRBV5-1
J gene: TRBJ1-4
D gene: .
clone size: .
CDR3 DNA: TGCGCCAGCAGCCAAGGACAACTTAATGAAAAACTGTTTTTT
CDR3 protein: CASSQGQLNEKLFF

V gene: TRBV7-2
J gene: TRBJ1-5
D gene: .
clone size: few
CDR3 DNA: TGTGCCAGCAGCGCACAGGGAACGGCACAGCCCCAGCATTTT
CDR3 protein: CASSAQGTAQPQHF

V gene: TRBV28
J gene: TRBJ2-5
D gene: TRBD1
clone size: .
CDR3 DNA: TGTGCCAGCAGGATCGGACAGGGGGCAACCCGGGAGACCCAGTACTTC
CDR3 protein: CASRIGQGATRETQYF

V gene: TRBV18
J gene: TRBJ2-7
D gene: TRBD1
clone size: .
CDR3 DNA: TGTGCCAGCTCACCACCGACAGGGACCTACGAGCAGTACTTC
CDR3 protein: CASSPPTGTYEQYF

V gene: TRBV10-3
J gene: TRBJ2-3
D gene: .
clone size: .
CDR3 DNA: TGTGCCATCAGTCGTGAGTCCGCAGATACGCAGTATTTT
CDR3 protein: CAISRESADTQYF

V gene: TRBV19
J gene: TRBJ2-7
D gene: .
clone size: .
CDR3 DNA: TGTGCCAGTAGTATAGGGACACATGCCTACGAGCAGTACTTC
CDR3 protein: CASSIGTHAYEQYF

V gene: TRBV2
J gene: TRBJ2-1
D gene: .
clone size: few
CDR3 DNA: TGTGCCAGCAGGGAACTAAGCAATGAGCAGTTCTTC
CDR3 protein: CASRELSNEQFF

V gene: TRBV9
J gene: TRBJ2-7
D gene: .
clone size: .
CDR3 DNA: TGTGCCAGCAGCGCGACGGGACAATCGTACCACGAGCAGTACTTC
CDR3 protein: CASSATGQSYHEQYF

V gene: TRBV7-9
J gene: TRBJ1-1
D gene: .
clone size: .
CDR3 DNA: TGTGCCAGCAGCTTAATGGCGGGGGTCACTGAAGCTTTCTTT
CDR3 protein: CASSLMAGVTEAFF

V gene: TRBV6-1
J gene: TRBJ1-5
D gene: .
clone size: .
CDR3 DNA: TGTGCCAGCAGTGATCCCTCCGGCAATCAGCCCCAGCATTTT
CDR3 protein: CASSDPSGNQPQHF

V gene: TRBV2
J gene: TRBJ2-1
D gene: .
clone size: .
CDR3 DNA: TGTGCCAGCAGTAAGGGGGGGGGACTGCGGGTTGAGCAGTTCTTC
CDR3 protein: CASSKGGGLRVEQFF

V gene: TRBV2
J gene: TRBJ1-5
D gene: .
clone size: .
CDR3 DNA: TGTGCCAGCAAAGGGGAACCGCCGCCCCAGCATTTT
CDR3 protein: CASKGEPPPQHF

V gene: TRBV11-3
J gene: TRBJ2-3
D gene: .
clone size: .
CDR3 DNA: TGTGCCAGCAGCACCCGCCCGGCTAGCTCAACGCAGTATTTT
CDR3 protein: CASSTRPASSTQYF

V gene: TRBV7-2
J gene: TRBJ2-7
D gene: TRBD2
clone size: .
CDR3 DNA: TGTGCCAGCAGCTTAAGTCTAGCGGGACGCCAAACGACCTACGAGCAGTACTTC
CDR3 protein: CASSLSLAGRQTTYEQYF

V gene: TRBV2
J gene: TRBJ1-3
D gene: .
clone size: .
CDR3 DNA: TGTGCCAGCAGTGAAGTTATCTCTGGAAACACCATATATTTT
CDR3 protein: CASSEVISGNTIYF

V gene: TRBV6-5
J gene: TRBJ1-5
D gene: TRBD1
clone size: .
CDR3 DNA: TGTGCCAGCGAATGGACAGGGGGAGGGCAGCCCCAGCATTTT
CDR3 protein: CASEWTGGGQPQHF

V gene: TRBV10-3
J gene: TRBJ1-3
D gene: TRBD1
clone size: .
CDR3 DNA: TGTGCCATCAGGCGGACAGGGGGCGAAAACACCATATATTTT
CDR3 protein: CAIRRTGGENTIYF

V gene: TRBV6-2/TRBV6-3
J gene: TRBJ2-2
D gene: .
clone size: .
CDR3 DNA: TGTGCCAGCACCCCCCCTTTCGGGGAGCTGTTTTTT
CDR3 protein: CASTPPFGELFF